The following is a T cell receptor delta chain sequence with its context. This entry is derived from a study of gamma-delta T cells after stem cell transplantation. TCRdb reanalyzed the RT-PCR reads using CATT. The sample yields over 2,500 delta-chain clones, roughly a fifth seen once. The V gene's germline CDR1 is TSWWSYY and CDR2 QGS. V shed 0 bases and J 0 bases; nucleotides not matched to a gene: 17. This CDR3 contains 22 residues. The chain has TRDV1 and TRDJ1, with TRDD3 matching over 12 bases. The sample comprised gamma-delta T cells. The receptor was derived from a human donor. It is not recorded whose cells these are; they may come from a transplant donor. CDR3 region: CALGELGLRTGGYSQYTDKLIF. The CDR3 DNA is TGTGCTCTTGGGGAACTAGGGCTGCGTACTGGGGGATACTCCCAGTACACCGATAAACTCATCTTT.